The clone carrying this T cell receptor (beta chain) has a count of ten or more. TCR beta CDR3 sequences were amplified from RNA transcripts. RT-PCR in the first round (using the HTBI primer set) targeted the TCR CDR3. Each CDR3 protein is one row after TCRdb ran MiXCR on the multiplex PCR reads. The repertoire includes 300,000 to 450,000 distinct CDR3 sequences, more than 14% of them detected once, and roughly a fifth sits in the top ten. Germline V gives CDR1 MNHEY, CDR2 SMNVEV (reference sequence). This CDR3 is 13 amino acids long. The V and J ends lost 0 bases and 4 bases respectively, with 5 bases between them. This entry belongs to a study of T cells in Graves' hyperthyroidism and ophthalmopathy.

This sequence originates from a woman younger than 45 with Graves' ophthalmopathy. The rearrangement links TRBV27 to TRBJ2-3, with D unresolved. Input material: blood. Here the CDR3 reads CASSLSSPDTQYF. For the CDR3, the DNA is TGTGCCAGCAGTTTATCGTCCCCAGATACGCAGTATTTT.